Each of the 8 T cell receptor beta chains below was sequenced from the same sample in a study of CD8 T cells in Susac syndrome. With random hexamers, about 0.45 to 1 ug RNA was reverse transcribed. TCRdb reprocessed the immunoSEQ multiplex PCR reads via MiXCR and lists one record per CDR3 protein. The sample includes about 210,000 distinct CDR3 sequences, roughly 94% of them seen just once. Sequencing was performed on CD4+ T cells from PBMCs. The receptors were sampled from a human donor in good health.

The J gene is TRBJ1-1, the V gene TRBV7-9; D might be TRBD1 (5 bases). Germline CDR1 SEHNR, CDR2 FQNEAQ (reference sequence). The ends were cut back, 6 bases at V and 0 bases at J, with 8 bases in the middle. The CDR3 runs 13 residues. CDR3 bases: TGTGCCAGCAGTCTGGACATGAACACTGAAGCTTTCTTT. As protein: CASSLDMNTEAFF.

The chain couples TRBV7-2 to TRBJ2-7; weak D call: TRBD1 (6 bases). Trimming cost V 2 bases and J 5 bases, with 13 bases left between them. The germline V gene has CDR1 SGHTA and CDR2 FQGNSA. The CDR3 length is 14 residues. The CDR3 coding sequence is TGTGCCAGCAGCTTAAACAGGGTAGGAGACGAGCAGTACTTC. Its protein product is CASSLNRVGDEQYF.

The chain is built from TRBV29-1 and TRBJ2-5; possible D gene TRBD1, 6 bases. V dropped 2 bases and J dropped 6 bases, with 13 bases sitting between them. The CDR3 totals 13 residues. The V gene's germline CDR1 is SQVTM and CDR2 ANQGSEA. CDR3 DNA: TGCAGCGTTGAACCAACAGGGACAAAGACCCAGTACTTC. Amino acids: CSVEPTGTKTQYF.

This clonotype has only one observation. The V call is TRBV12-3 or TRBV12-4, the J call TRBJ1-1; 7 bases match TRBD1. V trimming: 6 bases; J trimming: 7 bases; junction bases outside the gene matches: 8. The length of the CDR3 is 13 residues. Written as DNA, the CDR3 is TGTGCCAGCAGGCCGCTGACAGGGCTTGAAGCTTTCTTT. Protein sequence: CASRPLTGLEAFF.

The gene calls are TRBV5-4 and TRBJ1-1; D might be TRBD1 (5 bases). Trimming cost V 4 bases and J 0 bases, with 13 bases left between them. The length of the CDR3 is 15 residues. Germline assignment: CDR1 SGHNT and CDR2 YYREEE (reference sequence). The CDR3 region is CASSLTQAMNTEAFF. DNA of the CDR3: TGTGCCAGCAGCCTGACACAGGCAATGAACACTGAAGCTTTCTTT. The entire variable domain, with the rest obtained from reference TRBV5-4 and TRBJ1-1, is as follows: ETGVTQSPTHLIKTRGQQVTLRCSSQSGHNTVSWYQQALGQGPQFIFQYYREEENGRGNFPPRFSGLQFPNYSSELNVNALELDDSALYLCASSLTQAMNTEAFFGQGTRLTVV.

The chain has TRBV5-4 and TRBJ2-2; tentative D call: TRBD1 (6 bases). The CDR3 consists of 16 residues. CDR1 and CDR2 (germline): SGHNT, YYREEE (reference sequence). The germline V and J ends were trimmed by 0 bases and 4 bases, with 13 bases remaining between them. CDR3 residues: CASSLGQVMSTGELFF. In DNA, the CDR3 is TGTGCCAGCAGCTTGGGACAGGTCATGAGCACCGGGGAGCTGTTTTTT.

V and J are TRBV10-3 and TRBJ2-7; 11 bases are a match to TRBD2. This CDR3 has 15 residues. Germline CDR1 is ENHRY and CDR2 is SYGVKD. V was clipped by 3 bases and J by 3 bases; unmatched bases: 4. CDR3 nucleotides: TGTGCCATCAGTGATCCCGGGACTAGCGGCTACGAGCAGTACGTC. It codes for CAISDPGTSGYEQYV.

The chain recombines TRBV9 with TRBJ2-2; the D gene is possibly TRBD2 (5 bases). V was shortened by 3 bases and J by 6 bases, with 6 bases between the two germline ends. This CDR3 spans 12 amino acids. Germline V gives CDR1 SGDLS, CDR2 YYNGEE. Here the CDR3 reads CASSAEAGELFF. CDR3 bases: TGTGCCAGCAGCGCGGAGGCCGGGGAGCTGTTTTTT.